This T cell receptor (beta chain) was recovered during a study of a mutant IDH1 vaccine in newly diagnosed glioma. Overall study context: Once 4-6 weeks had passed after radiotherapy alone, vaccination started, or it started with temozolomide cycles.

Produced via immunoSEQ multiplex PCR; TCRdb's table is partial and in-frame only. This sample yields under 65,000 clones, of which roughly 80% are seen a single time; 5.5% to 7% belongs to the top ten. Per the germline V gene, CDR1 is DFQATT and CDR2 is SNEGSKA (reference sequence). The V end lost 6 bases, the J end lost 11 bases, and 16 bases lay between the germline ends. The CDR3 extends over 11 amino acids. Time point given: week 11, during vaccination. All doses held 300 ug of mutant IDH1 20-mer peptide, with topical imiquimod. Newly diagnosed WHO grade 3 or 4 IDH1-mutant, ATRX-lost astrocytomas were identified in the donors. Comments on this clone: Its cognate antigen is unknown.

This specimen was PBMCs, taken from a glioma patient whose treatment included an IDH1 peptide vaccine. The source is a man between 45 and 60 years old with glioma. The chain has TRBV20-1 and TRBJ2-5; D might be TRBD2 (7 bases). The CDR3 reads CSAEGGLEQYF. The CDR3 coding sequence is TGCAGTGCAGAGGGGGGGCTTGAGCAGTACTTC.